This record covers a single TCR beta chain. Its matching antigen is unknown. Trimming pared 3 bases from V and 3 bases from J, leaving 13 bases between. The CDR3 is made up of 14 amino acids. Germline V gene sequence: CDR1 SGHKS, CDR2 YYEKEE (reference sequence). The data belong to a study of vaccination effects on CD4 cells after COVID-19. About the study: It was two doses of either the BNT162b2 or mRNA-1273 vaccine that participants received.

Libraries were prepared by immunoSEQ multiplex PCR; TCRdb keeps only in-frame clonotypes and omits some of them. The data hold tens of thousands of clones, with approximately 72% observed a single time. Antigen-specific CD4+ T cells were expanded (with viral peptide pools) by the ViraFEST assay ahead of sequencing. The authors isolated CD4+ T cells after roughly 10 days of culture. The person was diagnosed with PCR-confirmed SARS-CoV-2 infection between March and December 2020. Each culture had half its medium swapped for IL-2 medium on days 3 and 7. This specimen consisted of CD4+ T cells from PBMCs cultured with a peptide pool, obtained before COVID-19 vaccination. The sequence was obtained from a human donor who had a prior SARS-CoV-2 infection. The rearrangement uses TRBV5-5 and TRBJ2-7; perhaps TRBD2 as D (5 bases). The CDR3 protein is CASSSDYTLYEQYF. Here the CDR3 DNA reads TGTGCCAGCAGCTCAGACTATACGCTCTACGAGCAGTACTTC.